This T cell receptor (beta chain) was obtained from a study of T-cell memory formation after mild COVID-19. On the study more broadly: TCR clusters were mostly confined to one donor each. Study-wide results and limits: Detection of some responders pre-infection suggested pre-existing cross-reactive memory T cells participated. Clones shrinking from day 15 to 85 showed even CD4/CD8 mixes; later expanders tilted CD4+.

Constant-segment primers and 5'RACE yielded cDNA libraries for TCR alpha and TCR beta, each carrying sample barcodes and UMIs. Each CDR3 protein is one row after TCRdb ran MiXCR on the 5' RACE reads. The table includes about 280,000 distinct CDR3 sequences, roughly 8% detected once. In this sample, this clonotype turned up many times. As yet, its antigen is unknown. Germline-derived CDR1 and CDR2 are SGHRS and YFSETQ. V lost 7 bases, J lost 5 bases, and 9 bases lay in between. The length of the CDR3 is 11 residues. Sample: PBMCs or a T cell subset sorted from them (not recorded which). The receptor was isolated from a man aged 18 to 30 who had mild COVID-19 (a few samples of this study predate the infection). Cell type and time point are not known. The J gene is TRBJ1-2, the V gene TRBV5-1; a possible D gene is TRBD1 (5 bases). In DNA, the CDR3 is TGCGCCAGCGGGGACCCATATGGCTACACCTTC. Translating gives CASGDPYGYTF.